This T cell receptor (beta chain) is drawn from a study of cytomegalovirus exposure and HLA in healthy donors. The overall study: Within the Caucasian-associated ancestry cluster were approximately 77% of the roughly 400 genotyped donors. Study observations and caveats: Looking again later, the authors saw that most CMV-associated TCR beta chains seemed HLA-restricted.

The trim removed 2 bases at V and 6 bases at J, leaving 6 bases unmatched. This CDR3 has 14 amino acids. CDR1 and CDR2 from the germline V gene are SGHRS and YFSETQ. This PCR relied on a set of 60 Vbeta primers and 13 Jbeta primers. The table came from immunoSEQ multiplex PCR; TCRdb's copy has only in-frame clones and leaves some out. The table has 150,000 or so clones, around 82% seen once. Concerning this clone: Its antigen is as yet unknown.

These donors counted as nominally healthy when sampled, but unrecorded immune exposures were likely. The receptor was derived from a woman aged 40-49 years in good health and CMV-seropositive. Sequencing used PBMCs. The J gene is TRBJ2-7, the V gene TRBV5-1; 9 bases align to TRBD1. CDR3 sequence: CASSLPTGGSEQYF. In DNA form, the CDR3 reads TGCGCCAGCAGCTTACCGACAGGGGGGAGCGAGCAGTACTTC. Full variable domain (missing parts from reference TRBV5-1 and TRBJ2-7): KAGVTQTPRYLIKTRGQQVTLSCSPISGHRSVSWYQQTPGQGLQFLFEYFSETQRNKGNFPGRFSGRQFSNSRSEMNVSTLELGDSALYLCASSLPTGGSEQYFGPGTRLTVT.